This T cell receptor beta chain comes out of a study of T cell clones after liver transplantation. Study-level information: Post-transplant blood was tracked for graft-donor-reactive T cell clones identified in a pre-transplant mixed lymphocyte reaction. Graft-donor-reactive sequences were compared with third-party-reactive TCRbeta sequences from pre-transplant mixed lymphocyte reactions. Overall study results and limits: Compared with third party-reactive sequences, donor-reactive ones declined more, independent of withdrawal success.

CD3+CD4+ and CD3+CD8+ cells were FACS-sorted from thawed unstimulated PBMCs. To note about this clone: Antigen specificity is unknown.

Sequencing was performed with immunoSEQ multiplex PCR; in TCRdb, only in-frame clones are kept and a portion is missing. The data contain 80,000 or so clones, 82% of them singletons. Germline assignment: CDR1 MNHNS and CDR2 SASEGT. The CDR3 spans 15 residues. Trimming pared 5 bases from V and 4 bases from J, leaving 15 bases between. The rearrangement links TRBV6-1 to TRBJ1-5; tentatively, D is TRBD1 (5 bases). The receptor was isolated from a human patient who received a liver transplant. Some T cells may originate from the graft donor. This specimen consisted of CD4+ T cells from blood, obtained approximately 3.5 years after liver transplant. The chain's CDR3 is CASSSRGGLNQPQHF. The DNA of the CDR3 is TGTGCCAGCAGTAGCCGGGGGGGACTAAATCAGCCCCAGCATTTT.